These 16 T cell receptor beta chains were all obtained from the same sample, sequenced in a study of cytomegalovirus exposure and HLA in healthy donors. Repertoires were generated with immunoSEQ multiplex PCR, while TCRdb's copy carries only in-frame clones and drops some. This table holds around 140,000 clones, around 90% found once. What was sequenced was PBMCs. The receptors here all came from a young man in good health and CMV-seropositive.

This clone was detected once. The CDR3 nucleotides are TGTGCCAGCATTACACAGGGTGGCAATCAGCCCCAGCATTTT. Protein: CASITQGGNQPQHF. The chain couples TRBV28 to TRBJ1-5; perhaps TRBD1 as D (6 bases). Germline V gene data show CDR1 as MDHEN and CDR2 as SYDVKM. This CDR3 contains 14 residues. With 7 bases removed from V and 2 bases from J, the gap between germline ends came to 12 bases.

The chain couples TRBV9 to TRBJ2-3, with TRBD2 matching 8 bases. Germline V gives CDR1 SGDLS, CDR2 YYNGEE. The CDR3 covers 16 residues. V lost 0 bases to trimming and J lost 0 bases; unmatched junction nucleotides: 3. The CDR3 DNA follows: TGTGCCAGCAGCGTAGCCCCTAGCGGGAGCACAGATACGCAGTATTTT. Protein: CASSVAPSGSTDTQYF.

The genes are TRBV6-6 and TRBJ2-3; D might be TRBD2 (6 bases). The V and J ends lost 4 bases and 1 base respectively, with 9 bases between them. Per the germline V gene, CDR1 is MNHNY and CDR2 is SVGAGI (reference sequence). This CDR3 has 14 residues. CDR3 coding DNA: TGTGCCAGCAGTTCAAAGCGGGGCACAGATACGCAGTATTTT. The encoded protein is CASSSKRGTDTQYF.

The chain employs TRBV4-1 and TRBJ2-1; 12 bases line up with TRBD2. The germline gives CDR1 MGHRA, CDR2 YSYEKL. There are 16 residues in the CDR3. Unmatched junction bases numbered 4, after V lost 1 base and J lost 6 bases. The CDR3 sequence: CASSQAAGLAGNEQFF. The DNA for the CDR3 is TGCGCCAGCAGCCAAGCAGCGGGACTAGCGGGCAATGAGCAGTTCTTC.

The chain employs TRBV27 and TRBJ1-1, with 9 bases that match TRBD1. V trimming: 5 bases; J trimming: 1 base; junction bases outside the gene matches: 8. Germline lookup yields CDR1 MNHEY and CDR2 SMNVEV (reference sequence). The CDR3 extends over 16 amino acids. The CDR3 nucleotides read TGTGCCAGCAGTGAGCAACTGGACAGGGGGAACACTGAAGCTTTCTTT. Its protein product is CASSEQLDRGNTEAFF.

This chain joins TRBV5-5 and TRBJ2-5; possible D gene TRBD1, 6 bases. Germline lookup yields CDR1 SGHKS and CDR2 YYEKEE (reference sequence). CDR3 length equals 13 residues. Deletions cut 1 base from V and 4 bases from J, with 8 bases between. The CDR3 nucleotides read TGTGCCAGCAGCTTGATAGGGGGAGAGACCCAGTACTTC. Translating gives CASSLIGGETQYF. Full variable domain (remainder filled in from reference TRBV5-5 and TRBJ2-5): DAGVTQSPTHLIKTRGQQVTLRCSPISGHKSVSWYQQVLGQGPQFIFQYYEKEERGRGNFPDRFSARQFPNYSSELNVNALLLGDSALYLCASSLIGGETQYFGPGTRLLVL.

The chain uses TRBV7-9 and TRBJ2-7, with a tentative D call TRBD1 (6 bases). This CDR3 is built from 14 residues. CDR1 is SEHNR, CDR2 FQNEAQ, per germline (reference sequence). Trimming removed 5 bases at V and 5 bases at J, with 16 bases between. The CDR3 loop is CASSHRDTPNEQYF. The CDR3 DNA is TGTGCCAGCAGCCACCGGGACACCCCCAACGAGCAGTACTTC.

The V gene is TRBV5-6, the J gene TRBJ1-1, with TRBD1 matching over 10 bases. V gave up 3 bases and J gave up 4 bases; unmatched junction bases: 6. This CDR3 region has 15 residues. Germline CDR1 reads SGHDT; CDR2 reads YYEEEE. The CDR3 sequence: CASSWTGGESTEAFF. CDR3 nucleotides: TGTGCCAGCAGCTGGACAGGGGGAGAGTCCACTGAAGCTTTCTTT. The variable domain in full, with the rest retrieved from reference TRBV5-6 and TRBJ1-1, is DAGVTQSPTHLIKTRGQQVTLRCSPKSGHDTVSWYQQALGQGPQFIFQYYEEEERQRGNFPDRFSGHQFPNYSSELNVNALLLGDSALYLCASSWTGGESTEAFFGQGTRLTVV.

This clone was counted only a few times. The chain's CDR3 is CASSPTDRPQHF. CDR3 bases: TGTGCCAGCAGTCCCACTGATAGGCCCCAGCATTTT. The V and J genes are TRBV28 and TRBJ1-5; D unresolved. Trimming left V 5 bases short and J 9 bases short, with 11 bases between. CDR1 and CDR2 (germline): MDHEN, SYDVKM. The CDR3 has 12 residues.

This chain links TRBV27 with TRBJ1-5; D may be TRBD1 (6 bases). Germline V gene data show CDR1 as MNHEY and CDR2 as SMNVEV (reference sequence). Trimming cost V 11 bases and J 3 bases, with 14 bases left between them. CDR3 length: 13 residues. The CDR3 DNA reads as TGTGCCTCCCGGGGGGGCACCAATCAGCCCCAGCATTTT. Amino acid sequence: CASRGGTNQPQHF.

This chain uses TRBV9 with TRBJ2-3; 7 nucleotides align to TRBD2. This CDR3 spans 17 amino acids. Trimming removed 0 bases from V and 2 bases from J; junction bases left unmatched: 9. Germline lookup yields CDR1 SGDLS and CDR2 YYNGEE. In nucleotides, the CDR3 is TGTGCCAGCAGCGTAGCCCCGACTAGCCTAAACACAGATACGCAGTATTTT. Its protein is CASSVAPTSLNTDTQYF.

The CDR3 region is CASIGGPNQPQHF. CDR3 DNA sequence: TGTGCCAGCATAGGGGGTCCGAATCAGCCCCAGCATTTT. The genes are TRBV2 and TRBJ1-5; possible D gene TRBD1, 6 bases. This CDR3 has 13 residues. V lost 7 bases and J lost 4, with 11 bases in between. Germline V gene lookup returns CDR1 SNHLY and CDR2 FYNNEI.

This chain uses TRBV5-1 with TRBJ1-1; TRBD1 matches at 7 bases. V trimming: 3 bases; J trimming: 2 bases; junction bases outside the gene matches: 4. Per the germline V gene, CDR1 is SGHRS and CDR2 is YFSETQ. The CDR3 has 14 residues. CDR3 amino acids: CASSWGTDNTEAFF. CDR3 DNA: TGCGCCAGCAGCTGGGGGACAGACAACACTGAAGCTTTCTTT.

The chain couples TRBV5-1 to TRBJ2-1; the D gene is possibly TRBD2 (6 bases). This CDR3 spans 13 amino acids. V lost 3 bases to trimming and J lost 7 bases, with 11 bases between them. Germline V gene sequence: CDR1 SGHRS, CDR2 YFSETQ. The DNA of the CDR3 is TGCGCCAGCAGCTGGGCTAGCGCGAATGAGCAGTTCTTC. Protein: CASSWASANEQFF. Looking up the rest from reference TRBV5-1 and TRBJ2-1 gives the full variable domain: KAGVTQTPRYLIKTRGQQVTLSCSPISGHRSVSWYQQTPGQGLQFLFEYFSETQRNKGNFPGRFSGRQFSNSRSEMNVSTLELGDSALYLCASSWASANEQFFGPGTRLTVL.

The J gene is TRBJ2-4, the V gene TRBV7-9; the D gene is possibly TRBD1 (5 bases). CDR3 length: 13 amino acids. V was trimmed by 3 bases and J by 8 bases, leaving 11 bases between them. Germline-derived CDR1 and CDR2 are SEHNR and FQNEAQ (reference sequence). The DNA for the CDR3 is TGTGCCAGCAGCTTCAGCCAGGGTGACATTCAGTACTTC. Translated: CASSFSQGDIQYF.

The chain combines TRBV7-9 with TRBJ2-5; 9 positions match TRBD2. The CDR3 contains 15 residues. After removal of 3 bases from V and 4 bases from J, the junction contained 6 bases not matched to a gene. CDR1 and CDR2 (germline): SEHNR, FQNEAQ (reference sequence). CDR3 loop: CASSFWSGRRETQYF. For the CDR3, the DNA is TGTGCCAGCAGCTTTTGGAGCGGGAGGCGAGAGACCCAGTACTTC.